The TCR beta chain described here comes from a study of blood T cell repertoires in COVID-19. V lost 0 bases and J lost 5, with 9 bases in between. CDR1 is KGHSH, CDR2 LQKENI, per germline. The CDR3 runs 14 residues. The protocol was immunoSEQ multiplex PCR, while the TCRdb copy is restricted to in-frame clones and leaves out a portion. The table has about 75,000 clones, roughly 90% seen once. Sequenced sample: peripheral blood. The rearrangement uses TRBV18 and TRBJ2-3, with D hard to call. The TCR comes from a human donor in a cohort sampled during active COVID-19. The CDR3 sequence: CASSPPEIRDTQYF. CDR3 DNA: TGTGCCAGCTCACCACCCGAAATCAGAGATACGCAGTATTTT.